This T cell receptor (beta chain) was obtained from a study of breast tumors, draining lymph nodes, adjacent tissues. One entry per CDR3 protein results from TCRdb running MiXCR on the multiplex PCR reads. This sample has fewer than 200,000 distinct CDR3 sequences, with about 33% found just once. Samples came from axillary lymph nodes draining the breast cancer. Points from the study as a whole: Data fit most tumor T cells coming from lymph node, expanding in tumor. That most tumor T cells come from lymph nodes remained unproven.

This clonotype has at least ten counts. Its antigen is undetermined. The CDR3 has 15 residues. In germline, CDR1 is KGHSH, CDR2 LQKENI. V shed 5 bases and J 2 bases; nucleotides not matched to a gene: 3. The sequencing sample was made of axillary lymph node tissue. This TCR was sampled from a female donor with breast cancer. Some clones in this sample may be carry-over from other donors' samples. V is TRBV18 and J is TRBJ1-6, with 7 bases lining up with TRBD1. The CDR3 sequence: CASSDQGAYNSPLHF. For the CDR3, the DNA is TGTGCCAGCTCAGACCAGGGGGCCTATAATTCACCCCTCCACTTT.